The 9 T cell receptor beta chains presented below share a single source sample, sequenced in a study of blood T cell repertoires in COVID-19. TCRdb's table, derived via immunoSEQ multiplex PCR, lists solely in-frame clones and lacks some. In the table there are about 70,000 clones, 75% to 90% of which are singletons. Source material: peripheral blood. The receptors derive from a man in his forties with COVID-19, enrolled during active disease.

This rearrangement joins TRBV9 to TRBJ1-6, with D maybe TRBD1 (5 bases). CDR1 and CDR2 (germline): SGDLS, YYNGEE. The CDR3 is made up of 14 amino acids. The germline V and J ends were trimmed by 4 bases and 8 bases, with 13 bases remaining between them. The DNA for the CDR3 is TGTGCCAGCAGCCCGGGGGAGAACTATTCACCCCTCCACTTT. This gives the protein CASSPGENYSPLHF.

This clone was detected only once. The rearrangement links TRBV7-9 to TRBJ1-3, with D hard to call. CDR3 length equals 13 residues. Germline CDR1 is SEHNR and CDR2 is FQNEAQ (reference sequence). Trimming left V 4 bases short and J 0 bases short, with 4 bases between. The DNA for the CDR3 is TGTGCCAGCAGCTCCTTCTCTGGAAACACCATATATTTT. This codes for CASSSFSGNTIYF.

The chain has TRBV4-1 and TRBJ2-2; TRBD1 agrees at 8 bases. The CDR3 is 17 amino acids. Germline trimming cut 3 bases from V and 1 base from J; bases unmatched to any gene: 7. CDR1 is MGHRA and CDR2 is YSYEKL in the germline V gene. This CDR3 reads CASSHPQGGLNTGELFF. In nucleotides, the CDR3 is TGCGCCAGCAGCCATCCACAGGGGGGTTTGAACACCGGGGAGCTGTTTTTT.

The chain uses TRBV6-5 and TRBJ2-7, with TRBD2 identical over 7 bases. The CDR3 extends over 13 amino acids. The germline CDR1 and CDR2 sequences are MNHEY and SVGAGI. V was pared by 6 bases and J by 0 bases, with 2 bases of the junction left unmatched. The DNA for the CDR3 is TGTGCCAGCAGCCGGGACTACTCCTACGAGCAGTACTTC. Translated: CASSRDYSYEQYF.

The count of this clone is one. The CDR3 region is CASSDQQGARNTIYF. In DNA form, the CDR3 reads TGTGCCAGCAGTGACCAACAGGGGGCAAGAAACACCATATATTTT. The rearrangement uses TRBV25-1 and TRBJ1-3, with 9 positions matching TRBD1. The CDR3 contains 15 residues. Germline V CDR1 and CDR2: MGHDK, SYGVNS. V dropped 3 bases and J dropped 5; count of bases not matched to a gene: 5.

The J gene is TRBJ1-5, the V gene TRBV9; a weak D match, TRBD1 (5 bases). CDR3 length: 15 amino acids. The V end lost 4 bases, the J end lost 0 bases, and 11 bases lay between the germline ends. Per the germline V gene, CDR1 is SGDLS and CDR2 is YYNGEE. The CDR3 is CASSRTPNSNQPQHF. The CDR3 DNA follows: TGTGCCAGCAGCCGGACACCAAATAGCAATCAGCCCCAGCATTTT.

V gene TRBV25-1 combines with J gene TRBJ2-7; D not resolved. The CDR3 has 12 amino acids. V lost 4 bases and J lost 0, with 4 bases in between. CDR1 and CDR2 from the germline V gene are MGHDK and SYGVNS. The CDR3 loop is CASSGGSYEQYF. As DNA, the CDR3 is TGTGCCAGCAGTGGAGGCTCCTACGAGCAGTACTTC.

The chain's CDR3 is CASQPERGDRAYEQYF. The CDR3 nucleotides read TGTGCCAGCCAACCGGAAAGGGGGGACAGAGCCTACGAGCAGTACTTC. V gene TRBV7-6 combines with J gene TRBJ2-7; perhaps TRBD1 as D (7 bases). CDR3 length: 16 residues. V was trimmed by 8 bases and J by 2 bases, leaving 22 bases between them. Germline loops: CDR1 SGHVS, CDR2 FNYEAQ.

This sequence joins TRBV2 and TRBJ1-5; D may be TRBD1 (5 bases). V was trimmed by 2 bases and J by 7 bases, leaving 18 bases between them. This CDR3 is 16 amino acids long. Per germline, CDR1 SNHLY and CDR2 FYNNEI. The DNA for the CDR3 is TGTGCCAGCAGTGAACTAGACCCCGGGGGGGGGCAGCCCCAGCATTTT. It yields the protein CASSELDPGGGQPQHF.